This T cell receptor beta chain was retrieved from a study of T cell changes during pregnancy in multiple sclerosis. The repertoire was sequenced with immunoSEQ multiplex PCR; TCRdb's copy has only in-frame clones and lacks some. Among about 53,000 clones listed, under 95% were seen once. This CDR3 is 14 amino acids long. With 2 bases removed from V and 6 bases from J, the gap between germline ends came to 14 bases. The V gene's germline CDR1 is MNHNY and CDR2 SVGAGI (reference sequence). The chain combines TRBV6-6 with TRBJ2-7; tentatively, D is TRBD1 (6 bases). The TCR originated in a female donor with multiple sclerosis, enrolled in a pregnancy study. The sample consisted of CD8+ T cells from peripheral blood mononuclear cells, taken before pregnancy. This CDR3 is CASSYNREVVEQYF. DNA of the CDR3: TGTGCCAGCAGTTACAACAGGGAAGTAGTCGAGCAGTACTTC.